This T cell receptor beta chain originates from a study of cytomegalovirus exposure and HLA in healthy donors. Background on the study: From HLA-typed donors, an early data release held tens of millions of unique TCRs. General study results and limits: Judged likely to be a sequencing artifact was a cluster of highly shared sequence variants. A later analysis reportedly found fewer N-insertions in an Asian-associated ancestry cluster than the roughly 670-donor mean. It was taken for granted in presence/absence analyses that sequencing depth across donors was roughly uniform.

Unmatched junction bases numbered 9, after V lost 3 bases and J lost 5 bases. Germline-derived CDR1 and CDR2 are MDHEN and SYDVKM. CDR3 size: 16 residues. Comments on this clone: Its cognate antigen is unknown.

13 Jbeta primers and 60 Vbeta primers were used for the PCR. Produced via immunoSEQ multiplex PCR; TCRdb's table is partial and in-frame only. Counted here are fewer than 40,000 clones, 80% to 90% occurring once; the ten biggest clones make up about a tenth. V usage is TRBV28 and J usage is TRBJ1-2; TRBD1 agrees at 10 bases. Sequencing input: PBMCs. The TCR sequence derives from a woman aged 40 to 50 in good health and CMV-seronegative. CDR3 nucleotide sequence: TGTGCCAGCAGTTTGGGGACAGGGGCGGGGATTTATGGCTACACCTTC. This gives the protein CASSLGTGAGIYGYTF.